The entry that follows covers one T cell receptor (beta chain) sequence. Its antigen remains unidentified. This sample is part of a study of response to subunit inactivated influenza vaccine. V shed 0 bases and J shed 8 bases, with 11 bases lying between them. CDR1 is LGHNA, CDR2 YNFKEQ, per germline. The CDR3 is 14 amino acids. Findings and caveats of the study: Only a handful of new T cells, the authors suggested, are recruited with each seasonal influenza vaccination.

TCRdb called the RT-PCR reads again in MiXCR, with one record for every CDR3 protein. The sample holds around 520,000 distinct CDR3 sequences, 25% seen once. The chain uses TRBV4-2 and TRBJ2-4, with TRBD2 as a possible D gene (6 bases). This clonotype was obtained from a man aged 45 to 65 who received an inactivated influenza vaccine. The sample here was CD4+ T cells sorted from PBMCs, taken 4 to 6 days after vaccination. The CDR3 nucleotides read TGTGCCAGCAGCCAAGACAGGGACTCGGACATTCAGTACTTC. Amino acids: CASSQDRDSDIQYF.